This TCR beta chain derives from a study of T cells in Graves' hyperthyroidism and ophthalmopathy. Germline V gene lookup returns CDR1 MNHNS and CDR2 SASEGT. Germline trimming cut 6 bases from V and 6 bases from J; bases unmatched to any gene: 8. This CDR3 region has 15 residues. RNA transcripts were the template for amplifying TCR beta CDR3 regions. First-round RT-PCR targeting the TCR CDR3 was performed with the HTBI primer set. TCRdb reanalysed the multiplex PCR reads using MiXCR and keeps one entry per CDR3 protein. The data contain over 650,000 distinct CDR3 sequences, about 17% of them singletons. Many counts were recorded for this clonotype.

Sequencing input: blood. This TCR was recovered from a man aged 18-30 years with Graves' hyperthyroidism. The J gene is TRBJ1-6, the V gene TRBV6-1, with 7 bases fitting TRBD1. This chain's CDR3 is CASRSLTGSNSPLHF. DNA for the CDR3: TGTGCCAGCAGAAGTTTGACAGGGAGTAATTCACCCCTCCACTTT.